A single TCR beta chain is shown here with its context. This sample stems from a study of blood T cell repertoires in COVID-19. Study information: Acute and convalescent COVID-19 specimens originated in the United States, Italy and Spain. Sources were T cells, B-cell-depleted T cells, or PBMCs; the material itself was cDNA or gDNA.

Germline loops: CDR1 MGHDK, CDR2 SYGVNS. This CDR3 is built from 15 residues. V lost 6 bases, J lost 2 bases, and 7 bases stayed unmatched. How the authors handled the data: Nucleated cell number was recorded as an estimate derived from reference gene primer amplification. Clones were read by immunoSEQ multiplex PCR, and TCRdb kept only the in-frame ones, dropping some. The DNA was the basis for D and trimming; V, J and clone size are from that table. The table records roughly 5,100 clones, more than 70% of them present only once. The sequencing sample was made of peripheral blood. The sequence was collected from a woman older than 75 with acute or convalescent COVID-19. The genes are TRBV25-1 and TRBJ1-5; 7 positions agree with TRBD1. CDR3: CASSQGGSGNQPQHF. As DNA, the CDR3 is TGTGCCAGCAGCCAAGGGGGCTCGGGCAATCAGCCCCAGCATTTT.